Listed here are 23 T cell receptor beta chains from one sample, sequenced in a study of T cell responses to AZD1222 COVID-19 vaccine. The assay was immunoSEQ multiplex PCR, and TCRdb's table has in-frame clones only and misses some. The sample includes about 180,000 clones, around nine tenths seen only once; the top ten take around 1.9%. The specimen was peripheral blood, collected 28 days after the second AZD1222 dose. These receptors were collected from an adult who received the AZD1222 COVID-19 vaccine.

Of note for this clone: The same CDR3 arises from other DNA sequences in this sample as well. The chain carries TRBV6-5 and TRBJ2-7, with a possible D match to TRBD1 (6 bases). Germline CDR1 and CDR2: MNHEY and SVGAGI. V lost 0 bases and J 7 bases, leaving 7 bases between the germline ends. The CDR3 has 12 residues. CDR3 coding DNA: TGTGCCAGCAGTTACTCAGGGGGAGAGCAGTACTTC. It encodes CASSYSGGEQYF.

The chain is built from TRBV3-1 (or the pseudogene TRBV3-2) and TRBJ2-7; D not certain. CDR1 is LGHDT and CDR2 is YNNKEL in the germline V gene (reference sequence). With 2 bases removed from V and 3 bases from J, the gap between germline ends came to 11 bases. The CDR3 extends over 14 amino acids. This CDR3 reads CASSQKGRSYEQYF. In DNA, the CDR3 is TGTGCCAGCAGCCAAAAGGGAAGAAGCTACGAGCAGTACTTC.

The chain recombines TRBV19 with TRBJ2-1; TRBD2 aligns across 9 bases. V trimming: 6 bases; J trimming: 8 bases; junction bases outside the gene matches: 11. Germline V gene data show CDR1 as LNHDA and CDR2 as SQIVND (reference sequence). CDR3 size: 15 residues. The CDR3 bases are TGTGCCAGTAGGGAATCTAGCGGGGTACGGGATGAGCAGTTCTTC. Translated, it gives CASRESSGVRDEQFF. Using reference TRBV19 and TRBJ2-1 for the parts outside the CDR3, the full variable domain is DGGITQSPKYLFRKEGQNVTLSCEQNLNHDAMYWYRQDPGQGLRLIYYSQIVNDFQKGDIAEGYSVSREKKESFPLTVTSAQKNPTAFYLCASRESSGVRDEQFFGPGTRLTVL.

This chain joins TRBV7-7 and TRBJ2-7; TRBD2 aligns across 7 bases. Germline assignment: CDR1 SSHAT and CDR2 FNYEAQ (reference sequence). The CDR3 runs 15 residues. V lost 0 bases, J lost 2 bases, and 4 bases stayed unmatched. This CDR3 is CASSLAGGPTYEQYF. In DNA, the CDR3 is TGTGCCAGCAGCTTAGCGGGAGGGCCTACCTACGAGCAGTACTTC.

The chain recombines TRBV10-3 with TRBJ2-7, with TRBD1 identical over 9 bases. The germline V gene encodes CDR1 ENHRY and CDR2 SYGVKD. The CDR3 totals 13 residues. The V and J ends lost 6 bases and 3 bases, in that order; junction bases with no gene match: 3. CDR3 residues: CAIRGTGSYEQYF. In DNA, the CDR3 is TGTGCCATCAGGGGGACAGGGAGCTACGAGCAGTACTTC.

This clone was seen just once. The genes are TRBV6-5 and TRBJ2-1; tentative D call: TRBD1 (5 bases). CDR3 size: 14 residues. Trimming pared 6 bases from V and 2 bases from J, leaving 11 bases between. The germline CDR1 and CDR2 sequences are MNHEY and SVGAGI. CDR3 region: CASSPDRTYNEQFF. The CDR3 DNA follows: TGTGCCAGCAGCCCCGACAGAACCTACAATGAGCAGTTCTTC.

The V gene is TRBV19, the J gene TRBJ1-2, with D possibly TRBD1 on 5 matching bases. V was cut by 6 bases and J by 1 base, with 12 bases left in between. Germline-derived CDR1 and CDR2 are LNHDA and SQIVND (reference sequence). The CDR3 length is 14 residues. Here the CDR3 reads CASSSGAFNYGYTF. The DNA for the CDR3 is TGTGCCAGTAGCAGCGGGGCCTTTAACTATGGCTACACCTTC.

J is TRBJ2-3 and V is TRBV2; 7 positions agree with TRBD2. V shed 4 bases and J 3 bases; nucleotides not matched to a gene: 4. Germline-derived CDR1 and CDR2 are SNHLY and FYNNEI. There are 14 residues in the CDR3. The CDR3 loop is CASSGGSGTDTQYF. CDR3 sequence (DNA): TGTGCCAGCAGTGGTGGTAGCGGGACAGATACGCAGTATTTT.

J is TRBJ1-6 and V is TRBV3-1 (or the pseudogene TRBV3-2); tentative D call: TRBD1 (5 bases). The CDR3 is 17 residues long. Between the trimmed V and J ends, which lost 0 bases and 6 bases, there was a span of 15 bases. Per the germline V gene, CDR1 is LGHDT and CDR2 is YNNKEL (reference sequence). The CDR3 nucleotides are TGTGCCAGCAGCCAAGATATTCCCTCGGGGGGTAATTCACCCCTCCACTTT. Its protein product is CASSQDIPSGGNSPLHF.

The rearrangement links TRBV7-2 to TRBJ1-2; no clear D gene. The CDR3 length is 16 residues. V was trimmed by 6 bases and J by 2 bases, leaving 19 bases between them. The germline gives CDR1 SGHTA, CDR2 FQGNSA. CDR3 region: CASRPSGVSTNYGYTF. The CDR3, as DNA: TGTGCCAGCAGGCCCTCCGGGGTTAGTACCAACTATGGCTACACCTTC.

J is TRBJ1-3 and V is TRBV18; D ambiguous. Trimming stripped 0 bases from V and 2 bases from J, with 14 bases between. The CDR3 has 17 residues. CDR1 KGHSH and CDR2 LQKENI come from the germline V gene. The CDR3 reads CASSPPFPTLTGNTIYF. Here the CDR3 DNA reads TGTGCCAGCTCACCACCGTTCCCCACTTTAACTGGAAACACCATATATTTT. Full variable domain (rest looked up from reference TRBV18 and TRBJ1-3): NAGVMQNPRHLVRRRGQEARLRCSPMKGHSHVYWYRQLPEEGLKFMVYLQKENIIDESGMPKERFSAEFPKEGPSILRIQQVVRGDSAAYFCASSPPFPTLTGNTIYFGEGSWLTVV.

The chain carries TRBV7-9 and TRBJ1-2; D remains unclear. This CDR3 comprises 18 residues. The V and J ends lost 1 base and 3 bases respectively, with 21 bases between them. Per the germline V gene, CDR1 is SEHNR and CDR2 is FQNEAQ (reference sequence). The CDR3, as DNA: TGTGCCAGCAGCTTAGGGGTAGGGAACCTTCACATCCACTATGGCTACACCTTC. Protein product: CASSLGVGNLHIHYGYTF.

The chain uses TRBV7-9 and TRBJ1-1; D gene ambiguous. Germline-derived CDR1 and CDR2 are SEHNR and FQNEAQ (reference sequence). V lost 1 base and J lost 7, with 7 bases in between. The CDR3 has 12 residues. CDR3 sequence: CASSLVQHEAFF. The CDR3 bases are TGTGCCAGCAGCTTAGTTCAGCATGAAGCTTTCTTT.

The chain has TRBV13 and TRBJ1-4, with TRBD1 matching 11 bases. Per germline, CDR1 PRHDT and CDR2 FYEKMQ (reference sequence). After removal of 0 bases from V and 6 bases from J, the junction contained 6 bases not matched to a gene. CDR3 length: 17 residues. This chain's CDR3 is CASSLGGTGGTHEKLFF. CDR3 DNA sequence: TGTGCCAGCAGCTTAGGTGGGACAGGGGGGACCCATGAAAAACTGTTTTTT.

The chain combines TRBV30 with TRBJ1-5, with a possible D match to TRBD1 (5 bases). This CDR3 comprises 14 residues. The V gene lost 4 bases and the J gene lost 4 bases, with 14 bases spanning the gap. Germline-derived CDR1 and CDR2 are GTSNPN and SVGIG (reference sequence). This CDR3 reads CAWTIRDRNQPQHF. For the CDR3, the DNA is TGTGCCTGGACCATCCGGGACCGAAATCAGCCCCAGCATTTT.

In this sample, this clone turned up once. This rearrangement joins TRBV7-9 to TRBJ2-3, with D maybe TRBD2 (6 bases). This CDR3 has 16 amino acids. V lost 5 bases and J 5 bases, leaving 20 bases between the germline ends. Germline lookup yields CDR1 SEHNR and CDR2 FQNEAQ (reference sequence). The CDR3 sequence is CASSALEGQGKDTQYF. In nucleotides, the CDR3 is TGTGCCAGCAGCGCTTTGGAGGGCCAGGGTAAAGATACGCAGTATTTT.

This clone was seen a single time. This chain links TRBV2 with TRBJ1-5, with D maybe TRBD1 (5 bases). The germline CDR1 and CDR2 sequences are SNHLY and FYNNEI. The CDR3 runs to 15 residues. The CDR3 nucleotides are TGTGCGAGCTCCCCGGGGGGGATAAGCAATCAGCCCCAGCATTTT. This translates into CASSPGGISNQPQHF.

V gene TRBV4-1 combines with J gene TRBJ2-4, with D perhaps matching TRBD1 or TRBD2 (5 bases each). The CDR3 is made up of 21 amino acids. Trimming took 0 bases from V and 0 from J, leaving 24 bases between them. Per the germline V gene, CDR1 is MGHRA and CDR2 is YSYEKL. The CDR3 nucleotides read TGCGCCAGCAGCCAAGATCGGGGCCGGACAACCAAACTTCTAGCCAAAAACATTCAGTACTTC. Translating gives CASSQDRGRTTKLLAKNIQYF.

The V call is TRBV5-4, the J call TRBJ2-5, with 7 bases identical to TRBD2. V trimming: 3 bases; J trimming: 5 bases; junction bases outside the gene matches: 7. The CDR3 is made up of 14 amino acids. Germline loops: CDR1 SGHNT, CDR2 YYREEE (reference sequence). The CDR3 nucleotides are TGTGCCAGCAGCTCCTGGACTAGTAAGGAGACCCAGTACTTC. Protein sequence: CASSSWTSKETQYF. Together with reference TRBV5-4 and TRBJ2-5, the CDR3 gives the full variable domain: ETGVTQSPTHLIKTRGQQVTLRCSSQSGHNTVSWYQQALGQGPQFIFQYYREEENGRGNFPPRFSGLQFPNYSSELNVNALELDDSALYLCASSSWTSKETQYFGPGTRLLVL.

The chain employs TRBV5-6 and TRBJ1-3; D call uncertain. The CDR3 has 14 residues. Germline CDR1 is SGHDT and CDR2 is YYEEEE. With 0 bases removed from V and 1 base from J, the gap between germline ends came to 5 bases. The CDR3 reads CASSLVQSGNTIYF. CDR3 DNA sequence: TGTGCCAGCAGCTTGGTGCAGTCTGGAAACACCATATATTTT.

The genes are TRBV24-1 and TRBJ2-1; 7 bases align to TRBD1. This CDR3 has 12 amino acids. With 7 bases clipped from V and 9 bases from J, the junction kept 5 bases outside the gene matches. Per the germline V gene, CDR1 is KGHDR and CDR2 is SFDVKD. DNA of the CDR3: TGTGCCACCAGCCCACCAGGGGGTGAGCAGTTCTTC. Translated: CATSPPGGEQFF.

In DNA, the CDR3 is TGTGCCAGCAAGGACGAAGGGTCGGGAAACACCATATATTTT. It encodes CASKDEGSGNTIYF. The chain joins TRBV2 to TRBJ1-3; no firm D call. The CDR3 totals 14 residues. V dropped 7 bases and J dropped 4 bases, with 14 bases sitting between them. The germline V gene encodes CDR1 SNHLY and CDR2 FYNNEI. The full variable domain, rest sourced from reference TRBV2 and TRBJ1-3, is EPEVTQTPSHQVTQMGQEVILRCVPISNHLYFYWYRQILGQKVEFLVSFYNNEISEKSEIFDDQFSVERPDGSNFTLKIRSTKLEDSAMYFCASKDEGSGNTIYFGEGSWLTVV.

The CDR3 is CATSQGTGVWCNQPQHF. As DNA, the CDR3 is TGTGCCACCTCCCAAGGGACAGGGGTTTGGTGTAATCAGCCCCAGCATTTT. The chain carries TRBV24-1 and TRBJ1-5, with 10 bases identical to TRBD1. The CDR3 is 17 amino acids. The germline V gene encodes CDR1 KGHDR and CDR2 SFDVKD. With 9 bases clipped from V and 4 bases from J, the junction kept 14 bases outside the gene matches.